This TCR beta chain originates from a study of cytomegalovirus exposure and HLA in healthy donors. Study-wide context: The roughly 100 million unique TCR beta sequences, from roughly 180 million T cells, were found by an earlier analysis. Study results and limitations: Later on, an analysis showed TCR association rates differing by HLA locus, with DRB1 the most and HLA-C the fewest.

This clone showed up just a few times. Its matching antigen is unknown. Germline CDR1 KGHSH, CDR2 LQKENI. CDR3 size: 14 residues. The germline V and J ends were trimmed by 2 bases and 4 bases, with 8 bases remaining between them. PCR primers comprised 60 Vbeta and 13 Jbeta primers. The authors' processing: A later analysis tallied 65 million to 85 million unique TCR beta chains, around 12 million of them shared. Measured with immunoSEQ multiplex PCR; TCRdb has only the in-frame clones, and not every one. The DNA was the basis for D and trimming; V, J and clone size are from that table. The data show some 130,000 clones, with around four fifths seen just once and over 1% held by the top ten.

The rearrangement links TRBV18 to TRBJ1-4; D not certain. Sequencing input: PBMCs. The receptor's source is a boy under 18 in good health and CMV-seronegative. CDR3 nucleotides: TGTGCCAGCTCACCAAATCAGTTTAATGAAAAACTGTTTTTT. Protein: CASSPNQFNEKLFF.